This T cell receptor beta chain came from a study of CD8 T cells in ankylosing spondylitis. The CDR3 spans 14 residues. V was clipped by 6 bases and J by 1 base, with 12 bases between them. Broader study findings: Significant enrichment of disease-linked clones was reported in matched ankylosing spondylitis synovial fluid. A TCR beta motif made of about eight highly homologous variants seemed typical of ankylosing spondylitis blood.

One entry per CDR3 protein, called by TCRdb with MiXCR from the 5' RACE reads. The data contain about 400,000 distinct CDR3 sequences, about a fifth of them seen just once; the ten biggest clones take up about 16%. This clonotype was seen a single time. Its antigen is unknown. The rearrangement links TRBV12-3 or TRBV12-4 to TRBJ1-1; a possible D gene is TRBD1 (5 bases). The sequence came from a male donor with ankylosing spondylitis. Sequencing input: blood, either unsorted or a sorted T cell fraction (not recorded which). DNA for the CDR3: TGTGCCAGCAGGCGAACGACAGCGAACACTGAAGCTTTCTTT. It codes for CASRRTTANTEAFF.